These 8 T cell receptor beta chains were all obtained from the same sample, sequenced in a study of CD8+CD57+ T cells in acquired aplastic anemia. The use of genomic DNA as template underpinned the TCR beta VDJ and CDR3 profiling. TCRdb fed the reads into MiXCR, producing one record per CDR3 protein. The table has some 170,000 distinct CDR3 sequences, 55% to 65% seen once; the top ten hold roughly 42%. Patients selected for sequencing had displayed CD8+CD57+ cell expansion by flow cytometry. The sequenced sample was sorted CD4+, CD8+, or CD8+CD57+ T cells (not recorded which) from PBMCs. These receptors were taken from a human donor with aplastic anemia.

The genes are TRBV11-1 and TRBJ2-5, with 9 bases fitting TRBD1. Trimming removed 5 bases from V and 2 bases from J; junction bases left unmatched: 6. The V gene's germline CDR1 is SGHAT and CDR2 FQDESV (reference sequence). This CDR3 comprises 15 residues. The CDR3 is CASSPPTGGQETQYF. In DNA form, the CDR3 reads TGTGCCAGCAGCCCTCCGACAGGGGGTCAAGAGACCCAGTACTTC.

V is TRBV5-4 and J is TRBJ2-7, with D possibly being TRBD1 (5 bases). The CDR3 extends over 14 amino acids. Trimming removed 3 bases from V and 5 bases from J, with 15 bases in between. Germline CDR1 and CDR2: SGHNT and YYREEE (reference sequence). This CDR3 reads CASSSSLTVDEQYF. The DNA for the CDR3 is TGTGCCAGCAGCTCGAGCTTGACAGTCGACGAGCAGTACTTC.

The chain links TRBV3-1 to TRBJ2-5; 7 nucleotides agree with TRBD2. The last part of the DNA fits TRBJ2-7 better; the J call may be wrong. CDR3 size: 14 residues. Germline values: CDR1 LGHDT, CDR2 YNNKEL (reference sequence). CDR3: CASSPLGRSYEQYF. The CDR3 DNA sequence: TGTGCCAGCAGCCCCCTCGGGAGGTCGTACGAGCAGTACTTC.

The rearrangement uses TRBV10-3 and TRBJ2-3; tentative D call: TRBD1 (6 bases). The CDR3 is 14 amino acids. Germline values: CDR1 ENHRY, CDR2 SYGVKD. Trimming stripped 3 bases from V and 0 bases from J, with 7 bases between. Here the CDR3 DNA reads TGTGCCATCAGTGACAGGGGAAGCACAGATACGCAGTATTTT. Translation: CAISDRGSTDTQYF.

This chain links TRBV27 with TRBJ1-5; D may be TRBD1 (5 bases). The CDR3 contains 14 residues. Per germline, CDR1 MNHEY and CDR2 SMNVEV (reference sequence). The germline V and J ends were trimmed by 3 bases and 7 bases, with 13 bases remaining between them. CDR3 bases: TGTGCCAGCAGTTTGGCGGGGGGTCGACAGCCCCAGCATTTT. The encoded protein is CASSLAGGRQPQHF.

This chain connects TRBV25-1 to TRBJ1-5; tentative D call: TRBD1 (5 bases). The V end was cut by 2 bases, the J end by 4 bases, with 15 bases between. The CDR3 extends over 16 amino acids. The germline CDR1 and CDR2 sequences are MGHDK and SYGVNS. CDR3 protein: CASSEPGNPFNQPQHF. The CDR3 bases are TGTGCCAGCAGTGAACCAGGGAATCCCTTTAATCAGCCCCAGCATTTT.

The chain couples TRBV15 to TRBJ2-7; D is perhaps TRBD2 (5 bases). Trimming removed 0 bases at V and 3 bases at J, with 6 bases between. CDR1 and CDR2 (germline): LNHNV, YYDKDF (reference sequence). The CDR3 extends over 13 amino acids. CDR3 nucleotides: TGTGCCACCAGCAGAGACGGGAACTACGAGCAGTACTTC. This codes for CATSRDGNYEQYF. The full variable domain, with the rest looked up from reference TRBV15 and TRBJ2-7, is DAMVIQNPRYQVTQFGKPVTLSCSQTLNHNVMYWYQQKSSQAPKLLFHYYDKDFNNEADTPDNFQSRRPNTSFCFLDIRSPGLGDTAMYLCATSRDGNYEQYFGPGTRLTVT.

This clonotype was observed a single time. The V gene is TRBV5-1, the J gene TRBJ1-6, with D possibly being TRBD1 (6 bases). Germline CDR1 and CDR2: SGHRS and YFSETQ. Trimming removed 5 bases from V and 16 bases from J, with 16 bases in between. The CDR3 runs 12 residues. CDR3 in DNA: TGCGCCAGCAGAGGGGGGCGAGGTCCTCTCCACTTT. Translated: CASRGGRGPLHF.